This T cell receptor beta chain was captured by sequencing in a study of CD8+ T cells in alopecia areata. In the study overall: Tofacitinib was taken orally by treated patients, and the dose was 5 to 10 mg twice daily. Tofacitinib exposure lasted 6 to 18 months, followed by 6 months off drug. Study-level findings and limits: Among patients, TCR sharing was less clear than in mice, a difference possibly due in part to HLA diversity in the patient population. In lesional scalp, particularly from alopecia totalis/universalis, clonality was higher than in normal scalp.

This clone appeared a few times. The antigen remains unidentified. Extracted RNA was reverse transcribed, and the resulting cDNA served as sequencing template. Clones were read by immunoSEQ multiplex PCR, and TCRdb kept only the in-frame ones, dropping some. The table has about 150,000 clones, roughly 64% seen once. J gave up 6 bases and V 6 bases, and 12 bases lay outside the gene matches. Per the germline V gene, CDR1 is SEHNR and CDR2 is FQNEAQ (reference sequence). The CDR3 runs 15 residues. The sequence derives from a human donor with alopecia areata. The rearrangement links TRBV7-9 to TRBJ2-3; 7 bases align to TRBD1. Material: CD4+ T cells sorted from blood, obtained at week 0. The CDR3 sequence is CASSPLQGLGDTQYF. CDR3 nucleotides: TGTGCCAGCAGTCCCCTACAGGGGTTGGGGGATACGCAGTATTTT.